Sequencing of this T cell receptor (beta chain) was carried out in a study of shared clonotypes between healthy human individuals. Whole-study results and caveats: In general, naive subsets displayed greater estimated richness than memory subsets did. Few donors limited the genetic and exposure-history diversity represented.

On this clone itself: What it binds is not known.

The material for each subset, its genomic DNA, was split evenly across several immunoSEQ plates. In the authors' methods: There were no quality scores in the junction-only immunoSEQ sequences, so filtering differed. Measured with immunoSEQ multiplex PCR; TCRdb has only the in-frame clones, and not every one. The V and J calls and clone size are taken from that table; D and trimming were inferred from the DNA. The data hold millions of clones, with over 85% observed a single time. The V gene's germline CDR1 is LNHNV and CDR2 YYDKDF (reference sequence). The CDR3 is made up of 14 amino acids. Trimming left V 6 bases short and J 1 base short, with 10 bases between.

Input material: naive CD4+ T cells sorted from blood. The sample's subset: CD45RA+ positively selected. The J gene is TRBJ2-1, the V gene TRBV15; D remains unclear. This clonotype originated in a man between 18 and 35 years old in good health. CDR3 amino acids: CATRPETSYNEQFF. The CDR3 nucleotides read TGTGCCACCAGGCCCGAAACGTCCTACAATGAGCAGTTCTTC.